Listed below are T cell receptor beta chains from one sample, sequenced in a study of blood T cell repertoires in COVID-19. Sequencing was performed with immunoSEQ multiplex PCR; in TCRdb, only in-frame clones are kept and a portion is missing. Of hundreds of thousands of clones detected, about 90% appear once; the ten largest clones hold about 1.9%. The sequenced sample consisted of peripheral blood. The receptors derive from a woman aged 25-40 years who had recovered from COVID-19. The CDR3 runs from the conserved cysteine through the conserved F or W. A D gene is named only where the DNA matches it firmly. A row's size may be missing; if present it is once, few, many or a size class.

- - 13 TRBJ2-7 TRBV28 TGTGCCAGCAGCCCTAGGGGGTACTACGAGCAGTACTTC CASSPRGYYEQYF
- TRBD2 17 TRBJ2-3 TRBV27 TGTGCCAGCAGCCTGTTAACGGTTGGGGGGGGCACAGATACGCAGTATTTT CASSLLTVGGGTDTQYF
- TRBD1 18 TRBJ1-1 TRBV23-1 TGCGCCAGCAGTCAATCCACAGGGGTCCCTTTGCCGAACACTGAAGCTTTCTTT CASSQSTGVPLPNTEAFF
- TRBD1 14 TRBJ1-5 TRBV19 TGTGCCAGTAGCCCTGGGACAGGGGGTCAGCCCCAGCATTTT CASSPGTGGQPQHF
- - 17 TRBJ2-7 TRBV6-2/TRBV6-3 TGTGCCAGCAGGCCTCGGACGGGCCTAGCGCTGAGATACGAGCAGTACTTC CASRPRTGLALRYEQYF
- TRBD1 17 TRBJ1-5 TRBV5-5 TGTGCCAGCAGCCCGCGGCGGACAGGTCCGTGGAATCAGCCCCAGCATTTT CASSPRRTGPWNQPQHF
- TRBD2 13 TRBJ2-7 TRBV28 TGTGCCAGCAGTTCGGGAGGAACCTACGAGCAGTACTTC CASSSGGTYEQYF
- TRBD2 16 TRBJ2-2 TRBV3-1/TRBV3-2 TGTGCCAGCAGCCAACGGACTAGCGTAAACACCGGGGAGCTGTTTTTT CASSQRTSVNTGELFF
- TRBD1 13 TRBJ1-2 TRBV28 TGTGCCACCTTTTACAGGGGGAACTATGGCTACACCTTC CATFYRGNYGYTF
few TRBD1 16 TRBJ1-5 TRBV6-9 TGTGCCAGCCCCTCGGGACAGGATTATAGCAATCAGCCCCAGCATTTT CASPSGQDYSNQPQHF
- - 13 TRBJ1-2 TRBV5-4 TGTGCCAGCAGCTTGCCTGCTAACTATGGCTACACCTTC CASSLPANYGYTF
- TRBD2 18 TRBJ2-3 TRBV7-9 TGTGCCAGCAGCTTAGACGGGACTAGCGGACCTAGCACAGATACGCAGTATTTT CASSLDGTSGPSTDTQYF
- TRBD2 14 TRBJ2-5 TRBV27 TGTGCCAGCAGGCGACTAGCGGGAGGAGAGACCCAGTACTTC CASRRLAGGETQYF
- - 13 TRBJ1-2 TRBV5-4 TGTGCCAGCAGCGACTGGACAGAGTATGGCTACACCTTC CASSDWTEYGYTF
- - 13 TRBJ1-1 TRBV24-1 TGTGCCACCAGTGCCGTGACAGGCTCTGAAGCTTTCTTT CATSAVTGSEAFF
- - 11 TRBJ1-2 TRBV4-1 TGCGCCAGCAGCCAAGGTGCGGGCTACACCTTC CASSQGAGYTF
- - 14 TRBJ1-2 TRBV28 TGTGCCAGCAACTCGGCGCTAGGATCGTATGGCTACACCTTC CASNSALGSYGYTF
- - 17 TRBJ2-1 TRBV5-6 TGTGCCAGCAGCTTGTCGGAAGGGGCCGGTCCCTACAATGAGCAGTTCTTC CASSLSEGAGPYNEQFF
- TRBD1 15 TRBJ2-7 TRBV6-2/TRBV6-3 TGTGCCAGCAGTTACCCGGGACAGGGGTCCTACGAGCAGTACTTC CASSYPGQGSYEQYF
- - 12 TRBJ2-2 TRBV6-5 TGTGCCAGCAGTCGGGGTACCGGGGAGCTGTTTTTT CASSRGTGELFF
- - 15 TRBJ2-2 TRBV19 TGTGCCAGTAGTGCCCCGTCGGGGGGCGCCGGGGAGCTGTTTTTT CASSAPSGGAGELFF
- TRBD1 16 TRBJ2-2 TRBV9 TGTGCCAGCAGCTCACAGGACAGGGGGCTATTCGGAGAGCTGTTTTTT CASSSQDRGLFGELFF
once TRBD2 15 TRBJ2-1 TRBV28 TGTGCCAGCAGTTTAGTAGCGGGATCCCACAATGAGCAGTTCTTC CASSLVAGSHNEQFF
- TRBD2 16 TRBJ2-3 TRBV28 TGTGCCAGCAGTCCCTATGGACTAGCGGACACAGATACGCAGTATTTT CASSPYGLADTDTQYF
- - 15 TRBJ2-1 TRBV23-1 TGCGCCAGCAGTCTTAGCATTTCCACCCCCAGAGGGCAGTTCTTC CASSLSISTPRGQFF
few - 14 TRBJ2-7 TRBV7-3 TGTGCCAGCAGCTTAGGGGCTGCTAGTTCCGAGCAGTACTTC CASSLGAASSEQYF
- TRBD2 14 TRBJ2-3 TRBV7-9 TGTGCCAGCAGCTTAGGCCGGGGGGCAGATACGCAGTATTTT CASSLGRGADTQYF
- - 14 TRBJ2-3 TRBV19 TGTGCCAGTAGCAAACAGGGACGCACAGATACGCAGTATTTT CASSKQGRTDTQYF
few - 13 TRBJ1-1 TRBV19 TGTGCCAGTAGCGGGACTCTCGGCGGTGAAGCTTTCTTT CASSGTLGGEAFF
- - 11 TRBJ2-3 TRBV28 TGTGCCAGCACTATCTCAGATACGCAGTATTTT CASTISDTQYF
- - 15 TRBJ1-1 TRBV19 TGTGCCAGTAGTATATCGGGGGGCGGGTTAACTGAAGCTTTCTTT CASSISGGGLTEAFF
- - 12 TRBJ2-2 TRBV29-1 TGCAGCGTTGGGCCACACACCGGGGAGCTGTTTTTT CSVGPHTGELFF
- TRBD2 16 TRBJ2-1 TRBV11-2 TGTGCCAGCAGCTCGACTAGCGGGGGGGCGTACAATGAGCAGTTCTTC CASSSTSGGAYNEQFF
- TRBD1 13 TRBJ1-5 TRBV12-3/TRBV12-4 TGTGCCAGCAGTCTGACAGGGGATCAGCCCCAGCATTTT CASSLTGDQPQHF
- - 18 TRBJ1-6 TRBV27 TGTGCCAGCAGTTTAGGGCAGCCATTAGGCTCCTATAATTCACCCCTCCACTTT CASSLGQPLGSYNSPLHF
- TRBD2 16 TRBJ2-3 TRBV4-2 TGTGCCAGCAGCCCAGCCACCGGGACTAGATCAGATACGCAGTATTTT CASSPATGTRSDTQYF
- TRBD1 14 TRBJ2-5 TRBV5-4 TGTGCCAGCAGCTCGGGACAGGGGGCAGAGACCCAGTACTTC CASSSGQGAETQYF
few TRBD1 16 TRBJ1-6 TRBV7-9 TGTGCCAGCAGCCAGGAACAGACAGGGGCGAATTCACCCCTCCACTTT CASSQEQTGANSPLHF
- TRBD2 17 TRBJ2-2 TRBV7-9 TGTGCCAGCAGCCACGGGACTAGCGGAGTCCCGAGGGGGGAGCTGTTTTTT CASSHGTSGVPRGELFF
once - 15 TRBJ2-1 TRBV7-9 TGTGCCAGCAGCTTGCTGAGGCGGGAATACAATGAGCAGTTCTTC CASSLLRREYNEQFF
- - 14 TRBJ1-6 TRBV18 TGTGCCAGCTCACCGGGGCAGGTTAATTCACCCCTCCACTTT CASSPGQVNSPLHF
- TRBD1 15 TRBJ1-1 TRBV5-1 TGCGCCAGCAGGAGACAGGGGGCCCCGAACACTGAAGCTTTCTTT CASRRQGAPNTEAFF
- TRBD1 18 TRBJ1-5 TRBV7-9 TGTGCCAGCAGCATGGGGGGACAGGGCCTATATAGCAATCAGCCCCAGCATTTT CASSMGGQGLYSNQPQHF
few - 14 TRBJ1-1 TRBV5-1 TGCGCCAGCAGCCGGGAGGAGTTGGTCACTGAAGCTTTCTTT CASSREELVTEAFF
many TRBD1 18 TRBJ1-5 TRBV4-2 TGTGCCAGCAGCCAAGATGGGGGACAGGGAGAGGGGGATCAGCCCCAGCATTTT CASSQDGGQGEGDQPQHF
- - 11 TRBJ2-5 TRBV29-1 TGCAGCGGCGGGCGCCAAGAGACCCAGTACTTC CSGGRQETQYF
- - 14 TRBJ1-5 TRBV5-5 TGTGCCAGCAGCTTGGACTCTAGCCGTCAGCCCCAGCATTTT CASSLDSSRQPQHF
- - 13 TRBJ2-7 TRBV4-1 TGCGCCAGCAGCCCGACAGAGTACTACGAGCAGTACTTC CASSPTEYYEQYF